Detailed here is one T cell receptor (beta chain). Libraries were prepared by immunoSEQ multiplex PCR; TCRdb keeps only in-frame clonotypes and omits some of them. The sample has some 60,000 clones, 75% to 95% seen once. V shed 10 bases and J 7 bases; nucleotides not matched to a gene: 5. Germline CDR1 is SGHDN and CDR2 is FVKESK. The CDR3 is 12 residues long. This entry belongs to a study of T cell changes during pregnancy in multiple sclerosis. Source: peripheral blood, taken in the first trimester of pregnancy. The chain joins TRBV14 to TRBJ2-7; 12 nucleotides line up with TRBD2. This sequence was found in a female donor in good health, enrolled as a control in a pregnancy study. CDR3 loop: CATALAGGEQYF. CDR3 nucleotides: TGTGCCACCGCACTAGCGGGAGGAGAGCAGTACTTC.